These 17 T cell receptor beta chains were sequenced from one sample in a study of blood T cells in healthy people across ages. The second PCR ran roughly 7 to 12 cycles with a sample-barcoded 5' primer and J-beta primers. TCRdb passed the 5' RACE reads through MiXCR, listing each CDR3 protein once. The sample lists about 1.5 million distinct CDR3 sequences; about 45% were seen once. The sequencing input was blood. The receptors come from a woman between 18 and 30 years old in good health.

This clonotype was seen only a few times. The chain has TRBV7-2 and TRBJ2-1; no definite D call. This CDR3 is built from 14 residues. Trimming cost V 6 bases and J 4 bases, with 13 bases left between them. From germline, CDR1 is SGHTA and CDR2 FQGNSA. The CDR3 protein is CASSTTDPYNEQFF. DNA for the CDR3: TGTGCCAGCAGTACCACGGACCCATACAATGAGCAGTTCTTC.

This clonotype came up a few times. The chain recombines TRBV12-3 or TRBV12-4 with TRBJ1-2, with 9 bases matching TRBD1. The ends lost 6 bases at V and 5 bases at J; junction bases unmatched: 7. This CDR3 region has 14 residues. The CDR3 loop is CASRNRGLGYGYTF. The CDR3 coding sequence is TGTGCCAGCAGAAACAGGGGGCTTGGGTATGGCTACACCTTC.

This clonotype occurred a few times. The chain joins TRBV2 to TRBJ1-2; D gene ambiguous. Germline V gene data show CDR1 as SNHLY and CDR2 as FYNNEI. The CDR3 is 17 residues long. V was clipped by 5 bases and J by 4 bases, with 23 bases between them. This chain's CDR3 is CASSFPPEAGPSYGYTF. CDR3 nucleotides: TGTGCCAGCAGTTTCCCTCCAGAGGCAGGCCCAAGCTATGGCTACACCTTC.

This clonotype was observed a few times. This chain connects TRBV21-1 to TRBJ1-5; TRBD1, the table's D call, lacks a check against the DNA. TRBV21-1 is reported as a pseudogene. The CDR3 is 15 amino acids. The CDR3 DNA follows: TGTGCCAGCAGCATTAACCAGGGCGGGGATCAGCCCCAGCATTTT. This codes for CASSINQGGDQPQHF.

The chain carries TRBV10-2 and TRBJ2-3; TRBD2 aligns across 7 bases. The CDR3 has 17 residues. Germline CDR1 and CDR2: WSHSY and SAAADI. Trimming removed 6 bases from V and 0 bases from J; junction bases left unmatched: 12. CDR3 nucleotides: TGCGCCAGCAGGCCCTCTCGTGCAGCGGGGAGCACAGATACGCAGTATTTT. Protein sequence: CASRPSRAAGSTDTQYF.

The V call is TRBV7-2, the J call TRBJ1-1; no clear D gene. V shed 1 base and J shed 10 bases, with 13 bases lying between them. CDR1 and CDR2 (germline): SGHTA, FQGNSA. This CDR3 is built from 13 residues. CDR3 sequence (DNA): TGTGCCAGCAGCTTAGATAGGTTTAATGGAGCTTTCTTT. Translating gives CASSLDRFNGAFF.

The genes are TRBV9 and TRBJ1-2, with D unresolved. Deletions cut 0 bases from V and 7 bases from J, with 10 bases between. This CDR3 has 13 amino acids. Germline V gene lookup returns CDR1 SGDLS and CDR2 YYNGEE. The CDR3 here is CASSVEDTCGYTF. CDR3 nucleotides: TGTGCCAGCAGCGTAGAGGATACGTGTGGCTACACCTTC.

The chain joins TRBV20-1 to TRBJ2-5; TRBD2 matches at 8 bases. Germline V gene lookup returns CDR1 DFQATT and CDR2 SNEGSKA (reference sequence). The CDR3 contains 13 residues. With 3 bases clipped from V and 5 bases from J, the junction kept 5 bases outside the gene matches. CDR3 sequence: CSASGLAGETQYF. In DNA form, the CDR3 reads TGCAGTGCTAGCGGACTAGCAGGGGAGACCCAGTACTTC.

This sequence joins TRBV27 and TRBJ1-2, with D unresolved. The CDR3 length is 13 residues. The germline V and J ends were trimmed by 3 bases and 7 bases, with 12 bases remaining between them. Germline CDR1 is MNHEY and CDR2 is SMNVEV (reference sequence). Written as DNA, the CDR3 is TGTGCCAGCAGTTTTAACCCTATGCTTGGCTACACCTTC. Encoded protein: CASSFNPMLGYTF.

This clonotype was counted only a few times. V gene TRBV27 combines with J gene TRBJ2-1; 7 bases map to TRBD1. The CDR3 is 16 residues long. Germline CDR1 is MNHEY and CDR2 is SMNVEV (reference sequence). The ends lost 4 bases at V and 5 bases at J; junction bases unmatched: 11. CDR3 DNA: TGTGCCAGCAGTTCTTGGGTACAGGGGCTCAACAATGAGCAGTTCTTC. Translation: CASSSWVQGLNNEQFF.

The CDR3 DNA is TGCAGTGCTAGAGGTGGCGGGGTGCAGGATGAGCAGTACTTC. Translated, it gives CSARGGGVQDEQYF. J is TRBJ2-7 and V is TRBV20-1; a weak D match, TRBD2 (6 bases). The CDR3 has 14 amino acids. Trimming took off 1 base at V and 7 bases at J, with 17 bases between the two ends. Germline-derived CDR1 and CDR2 are DFQATT and SNEGSKA (reference sequence).

The V call is TRBV12-3 or TRBV12-4, the J call TRBJ2-2, with TRBD1 matching 8 bases. CDR3 length equals 17 residues. V shed 7 bases and J 5 bases; nucleotides not matched to a gene: 15. Written as DNA, the CDR3 is TGTGCCAGCATCTTTACAGGGGGGCGATCCGGAACCGGGGAGCTGTTTTTT. Translating it yields CASIFTGGRSGTGELFF.

A note on this clonotype: One end of the junction fails to match germline, which may point to a read error. The chain employs TRBV20-1 and TRBJ2-1; TRBD2 aligns across 9 bases. The CDR3 is 12 amino acids. Germline loops: CDR1 DFQATT, CDR2 SNEGSKA (reference sequence). The CDR3 protein is CSTRGSWTSVFF. The CDR3 DNA is TGCAGTACTAGAGGTTCGTGGACTAGCGTGTTCTTC.

The chain links TRBV7-2 to TRBJ2-5, with a tentative D call TRBD2 (5 bases). The CDR3 extends over 14 amino acids. V lost 9 bases to trimming and J lost 3 bases, with 17 bases between them. Germline loops: CDR1 SGHTA, CDR2 FQGNSA. The CDR3 region is CASRAGRYKETQYF. The CDR3 DNA reads TGTGCCAGTCGTGCGGGCAGGTATAAAGAGACCCAGTACTTC.

This clonotype has more than one count but fewer than ten. V is TRBV9 and J is TRBJ2-1; 9 bases match TRBD2. Germline V gives CDR1 SGDLS, CDR2 YYNGEE. The CDR3 runs 16 residues. J was trimmed by 2 bases and V by 3 bases; bases with no gene match: 6. CDR3: CASSGDSGGAYNEQFF. CDR3 in DNA: TGTGCCAGCAGCGGTGATAGCGGGGGTGCCTACAATGAGCAGTTCTTC.

The chain carries TRBV10-3 and TRBJ1-5; 7 bases agree with TRBD1. The CDR3 has 13 amino acids. The germline CDR1 and CDR2 sequences are ENHRY and SYGVKD. J lost 5 bases, V lost 9 bases, and 7 bases had no gene match. The DNA for the CDR3 is TGTGCCATTCAGCAGGGGGGCGATCAGCCCCAGCATTTT. Encoded protein: CAIQQGGDQPQHF.

The chain combines TRBV27 with TRBJ2-2, with 8 bases aligning to TRBD2. Germline values: CDR1 MNHEY, CDR2 SMNVEV (reference sequence). After removal of 6 bases from V and 3 bases from J, the junction contained 3 bases not matched to a gene. The CDR3 runs 14 residues. For the CDR3, the DNA is TGTGCCAGCAGACTAGCGGCATACACCGGGGAGCTGTTTTTT. Translated, it gives CASRLAAYTGELFF.